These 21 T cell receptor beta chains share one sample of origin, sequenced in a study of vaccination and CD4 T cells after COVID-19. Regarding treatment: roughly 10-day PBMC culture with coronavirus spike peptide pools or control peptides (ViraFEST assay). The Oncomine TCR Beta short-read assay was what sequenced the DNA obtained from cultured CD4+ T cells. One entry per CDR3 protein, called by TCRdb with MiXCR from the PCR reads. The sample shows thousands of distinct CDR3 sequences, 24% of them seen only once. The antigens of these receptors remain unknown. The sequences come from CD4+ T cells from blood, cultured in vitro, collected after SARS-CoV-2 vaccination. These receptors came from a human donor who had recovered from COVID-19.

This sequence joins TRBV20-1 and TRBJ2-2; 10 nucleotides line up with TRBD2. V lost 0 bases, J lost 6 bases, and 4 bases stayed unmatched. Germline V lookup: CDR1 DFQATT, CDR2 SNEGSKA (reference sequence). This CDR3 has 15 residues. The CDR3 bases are TGCAGTGCTAGAGAGCCGGGACTAGCGTCCGGGGAGCTGTTTTTT. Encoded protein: CSAREPGLASGELFF.

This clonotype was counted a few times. The CDR3 DNA reads as TGTGCCAGCAGCGCCGACAGGGTGAACACTGAAGCTTTCTTT. Residues: CASSADRVNTEAFF. V and J are TRBV7-3 and TRBJ1-1, with TRBD1 matching over 7 bases. Trimming took 5 bases from V and 0 from J; bases not matched to a gene: 3. The V gene's germline CDR1 is SGHTA and CDR2 FQGTGA. The CDR3 is 14 amino acids.

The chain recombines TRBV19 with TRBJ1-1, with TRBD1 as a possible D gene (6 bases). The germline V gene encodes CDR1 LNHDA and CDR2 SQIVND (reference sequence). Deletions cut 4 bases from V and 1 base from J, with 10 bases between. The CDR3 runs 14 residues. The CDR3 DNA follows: TGTGCCAGTAGTAGTCTACAGGGGAACACTGAAGCTTTCTTT. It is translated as CASSSLQGNTEAFF.

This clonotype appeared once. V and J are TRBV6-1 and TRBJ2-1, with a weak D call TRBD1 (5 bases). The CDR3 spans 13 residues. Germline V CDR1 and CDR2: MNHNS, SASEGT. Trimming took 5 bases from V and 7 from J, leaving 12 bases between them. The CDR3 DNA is TGTGCCAGCAGTACACAGGTCACTAATGAGCAGTTCTTC. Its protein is CASSTQVTNEQFF.

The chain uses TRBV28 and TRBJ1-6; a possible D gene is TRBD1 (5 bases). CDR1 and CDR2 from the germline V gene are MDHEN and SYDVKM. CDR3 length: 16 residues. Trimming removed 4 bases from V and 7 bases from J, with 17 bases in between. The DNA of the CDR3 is TGTGCCAGCAGTTCTGAATTGGGGACCACCAATTCACCCCTCCACTTT. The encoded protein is CASSSELGTTNSPLHF.

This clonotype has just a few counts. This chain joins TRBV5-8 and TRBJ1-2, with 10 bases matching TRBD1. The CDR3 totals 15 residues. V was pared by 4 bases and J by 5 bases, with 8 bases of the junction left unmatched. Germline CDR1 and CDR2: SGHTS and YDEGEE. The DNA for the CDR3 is TGTGCCAGCAGCCCTAGGACAGGGGGTTATTATGGCTACACCTTC. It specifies CASSPRTGGYYGYTF. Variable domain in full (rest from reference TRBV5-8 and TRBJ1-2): EAGVTQSPTHLIKTRGQQATLRCSPISGHTSVYWYQQALGLGLQFLLWYDEGEERNRGNFPPRFSGRQFPNYSSELNVNALELEDSALYLCASSPRTGGYYGYTFGSGTRLTVV.

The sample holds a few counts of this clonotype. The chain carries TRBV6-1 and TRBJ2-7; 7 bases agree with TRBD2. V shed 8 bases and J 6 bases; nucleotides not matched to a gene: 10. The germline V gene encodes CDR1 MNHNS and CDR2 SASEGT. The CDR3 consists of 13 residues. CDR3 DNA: TGTGCCAGCCGGGCGGGGGAAGAATCCGAGCAGTACTTC. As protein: CASRAGEESEQYF.

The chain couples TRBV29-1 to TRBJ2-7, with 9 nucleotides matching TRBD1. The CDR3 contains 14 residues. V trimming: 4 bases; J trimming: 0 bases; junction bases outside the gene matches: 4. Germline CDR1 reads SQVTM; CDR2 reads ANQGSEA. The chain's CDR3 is CSVVDRGSSYEQYF. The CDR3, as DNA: TGCAGCGTTGTTGACAGGGGGAGCTCCTACGAGCAGTACTTC.

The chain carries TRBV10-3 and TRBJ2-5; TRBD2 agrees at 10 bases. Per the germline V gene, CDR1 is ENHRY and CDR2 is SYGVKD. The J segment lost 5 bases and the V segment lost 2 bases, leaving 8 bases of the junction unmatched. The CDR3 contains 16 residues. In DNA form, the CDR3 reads TGTGCCATCAGTGAGAAGCGGGGGGGTCTAAAGGAGACCCAGTACTTC. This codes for CAISEKRGGLKETQYF.

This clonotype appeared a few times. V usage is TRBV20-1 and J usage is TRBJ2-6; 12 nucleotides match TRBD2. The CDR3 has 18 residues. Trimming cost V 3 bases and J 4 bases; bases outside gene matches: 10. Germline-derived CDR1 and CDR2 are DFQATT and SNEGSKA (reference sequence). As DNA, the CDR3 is TGCAGTGCTAGGACCTCTAGCGGGGGGGTTTCCGGGGCCAACGTCCTGACTTTC. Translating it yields CSARTSSGGVSGANVLTF.

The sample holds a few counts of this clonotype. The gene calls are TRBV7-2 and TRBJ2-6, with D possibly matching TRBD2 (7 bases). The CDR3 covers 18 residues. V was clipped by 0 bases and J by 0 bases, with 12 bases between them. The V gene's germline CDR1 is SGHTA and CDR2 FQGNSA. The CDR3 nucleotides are TGTGCCAGCAGCTTAGCGCGGGGGCTTCCCTCTGGGGCCAACGTCCTGACTTTC. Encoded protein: CASSLARGLPSGANVLTF.

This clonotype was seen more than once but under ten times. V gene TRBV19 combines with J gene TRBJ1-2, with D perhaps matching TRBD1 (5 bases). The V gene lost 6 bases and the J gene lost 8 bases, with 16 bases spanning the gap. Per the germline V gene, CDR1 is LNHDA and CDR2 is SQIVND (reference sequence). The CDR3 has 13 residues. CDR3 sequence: CASRPPGGKGYTF. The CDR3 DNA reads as TGTGCCAGTAGACCCCCCGGGGGGAAGGGCTACACCTTC.

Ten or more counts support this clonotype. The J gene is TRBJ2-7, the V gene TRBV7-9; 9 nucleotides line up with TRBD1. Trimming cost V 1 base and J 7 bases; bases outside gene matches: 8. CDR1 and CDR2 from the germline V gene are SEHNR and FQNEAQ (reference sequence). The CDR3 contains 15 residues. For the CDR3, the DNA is TGTGCCAGCAGCTTAGGGACGACAGGGGGACGTGAGCAGTACTTC. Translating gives CASSLGTTGGREQYF. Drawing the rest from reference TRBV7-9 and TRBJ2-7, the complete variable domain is DTGVSQNPRHKITKRGQNVTFRCDPISEHNRLYWYRQTLGQGPEFLTYFQNEAQLEKSRLLSDRFSAERPKGSFSTLEIQRTEQGDSAMYLCASSLGTTGGREQYFGPGTRLTVT.

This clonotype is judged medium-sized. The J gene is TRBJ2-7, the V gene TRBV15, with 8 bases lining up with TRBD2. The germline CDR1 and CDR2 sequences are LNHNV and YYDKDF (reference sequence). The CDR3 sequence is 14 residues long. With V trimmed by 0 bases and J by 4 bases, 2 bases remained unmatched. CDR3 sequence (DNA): TGTGCCACCAGCAGAGATCGGGGGGGTTACGAGCAGTACTTC. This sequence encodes CATSRDRGGYEQYF.

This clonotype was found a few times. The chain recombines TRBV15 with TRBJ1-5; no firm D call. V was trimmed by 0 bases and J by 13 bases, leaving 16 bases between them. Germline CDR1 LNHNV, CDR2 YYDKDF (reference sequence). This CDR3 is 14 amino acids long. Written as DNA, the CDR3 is TGTGCCACCAGCAGAGATATTTCCCTGTTAGAACAGCATTTT. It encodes CATSRDISLLEQHF.

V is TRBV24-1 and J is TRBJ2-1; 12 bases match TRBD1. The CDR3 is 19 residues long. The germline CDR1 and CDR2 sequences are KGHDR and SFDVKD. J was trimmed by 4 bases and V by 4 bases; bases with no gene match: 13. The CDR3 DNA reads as TGTGCCACCAGTGACACCGGGACAGGGGGCAGGGTGTTATACAATGAGCAGTTCTTC. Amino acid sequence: CATSDTGTGGRVLYNEQFF.

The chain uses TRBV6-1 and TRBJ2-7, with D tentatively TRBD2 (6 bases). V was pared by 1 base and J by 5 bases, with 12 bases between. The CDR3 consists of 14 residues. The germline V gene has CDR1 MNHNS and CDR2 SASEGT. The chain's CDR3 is CASSEGGGSHEQYF. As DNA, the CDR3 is TGTGCCAGCAGTGAAGGTGGAGGGAGCCACGAGCAGTACTTC.

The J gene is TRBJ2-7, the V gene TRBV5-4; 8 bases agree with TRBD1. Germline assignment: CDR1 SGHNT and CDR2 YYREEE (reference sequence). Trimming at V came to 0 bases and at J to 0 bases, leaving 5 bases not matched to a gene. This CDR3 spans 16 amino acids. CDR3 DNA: TGTGCCAGCAGCTTGGGACCGGGACAGGTCTCCTACGAGCAGTACTTC. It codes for CASSLGPGQVSYEQYF.

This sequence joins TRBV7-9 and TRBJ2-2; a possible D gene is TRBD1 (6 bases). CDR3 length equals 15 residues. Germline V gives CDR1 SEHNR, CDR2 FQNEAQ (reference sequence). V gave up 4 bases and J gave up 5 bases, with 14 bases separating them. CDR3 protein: CASSSDRKVTGELFF. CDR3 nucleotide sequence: TGTGCCAGCAGCTCCGACAGGAAAGTTACCGGGGAGCTGTTTTTT. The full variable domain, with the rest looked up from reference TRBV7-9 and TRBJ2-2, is DTGVSQNPRHKITKRGQNVTFRCDPISEHNRLYWYRQTLGQGPEFLTYFQNEAQLEKSRLLSDRFSAERPKGSFSTLEIQRTEQGDSAMYLCASSSDRKVTGELFFGEGSRLTVL.

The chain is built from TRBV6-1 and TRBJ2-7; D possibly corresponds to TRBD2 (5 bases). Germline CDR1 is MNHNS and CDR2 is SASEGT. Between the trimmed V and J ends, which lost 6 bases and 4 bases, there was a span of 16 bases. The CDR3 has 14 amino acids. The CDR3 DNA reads TGTGCCAGCAGACGGGAAGGGTGGGCGTACGAGCAGTACTTC. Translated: CASRREGWAYEQYF.

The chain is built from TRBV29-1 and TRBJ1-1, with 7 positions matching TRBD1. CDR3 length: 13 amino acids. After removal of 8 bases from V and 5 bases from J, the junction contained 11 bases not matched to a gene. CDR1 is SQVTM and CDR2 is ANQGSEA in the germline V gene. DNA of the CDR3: TGCAGCTTCCGCTACTCGACAGGGACTGAAGCTTTCTTT. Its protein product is CSFRYSTGTEAFF.